A selection of T cell receptor beta chains follows, all from one sample in a study of response to subunit inactivated influenza vaccine. TCRdb re-derived calls from the RT-PCR reads in MiXCR, one entry per CDR3 protein. Of 600,000 to 850,000 distinct CDR3 sequences detected, approximately 14% appear once; the ten largest clones hold 6.5% to 8%. The sequencing here drew on PBMCs from blood, taken less than 15 days before vaccination. The receptors stem from a man in his fifties who received an inactivated influenza vaccine. Each CDR3 is given with its conserved first and last residue. The D gene is left open where the match is weak. Clone sizes are given selectively: once, few, many, or a class where the clone is expanded.

>TRBV6-1|.|few|TRBJ1-2
TGTGCCAGCAGTGTAGCAGCTAACTATGGCTACACCTTC
CASSVAANYGYTF
>TRBV7-9|TRBD2|.|TRBJ2-5
TGTGCCAGCAGTTCAACGACTAGCGGGAGTCGAGAGACCCAGTACTTC
CASSSTTSGSRETQYF
>TRBV5-1|TRBD2|.|TRBJ2-7
TGCGCCAGCAGCTTGACTAGCGGGGGGGCCACGGGCGAGCAGTACTTC
CASSLTSGGATGEQYF
>TRBV29-1|.|.|TRBJ1-2
TGCAGCGTTGAAGATCGTAAAGACGGCTATGGCTACACCTTC
CSVEDRKDGYGYTF
>TRBV12-3/TRBV12-4|.|few|TRBJ2-5
TGTGCCAGCAGTTGGGACGGCCGCCAAGAGACCCAGTACTTC
CASSWDGRQETQYF
>TRBV5-5|.|many|TRBJ2-2
TGTGCCAGCAGCTTCACTACGGGCGGGGAGCTGTTTTTT
CASSFTTGGELFF
>TRBV7-8|TRBD2|few|TRBJ2-5
TGTGCCAGCAGCTTAGTTTCTAGCGGGAGTACCCAAGAGACCCAGTACTTC
CASSLVSSGSTQETQYF
>TRBV4-2|.|few|TRBJ2-2
TGTGCCAGCAGCCAAGATTTAGCCAGGGAAACCGGGGAGCTGTTTTTT
CASSQDLARETGELFF
>TRBV7-2|.|.|TRBJ2-7
TGTGCCAGCAGCCCCAGTTGGCCGGACCGGTACGAGCAGTACTTC
CASSPSWPDRYEQYF
>TRBV2|.|few|TRBJ2-1
TGTGCCAGCAGAATTGGGGTAGCGGTATACAATGAGCAGTTCTTC
CASRIGVAVYNEQFF
>TRBV7-2|TRBD2|few|TRBJ2-1
TGTGCCAGCAGCTCCTTGGTTGATAGCGGGGTCTACAATGAGCAGTTCTTC
CASSSLVDSGVYNEQFF
>TRBV12-3/TRBV12-4|TRBD2|many|TRBJ2-3
TGTGCCAGCAGCCTACTAGCGGGGGGAGCAGATACGCAGTATTTT
CASSLLAGGADTQYF
>TRBV6-2/TRBV6-3|.|.|TRBJ1-5
TGTGCCAGCAGTTACAGGGGGCCCCAGCATTTT
CASSYRGPQHF
>TRBV15|.|.|TRBJ1-2
TGTGCCACCAGCAGAGAACCTACAACAACAGGGTCCGGTTATGGCTACACCTTC
CATSREPTTTGSGYGYTF
>TRBV20-1|.|few|TRBJ1-1
TGCAGTGCTAGTGGTCGGCAGTGGAGGACTGAAGCTTTCTTT
CSASGRQWRTEAFF
>TRBV4-2|TRBD1|few|TRBJ1-1
TGTGCCAGCAGCCCGACACAGGGGGCAGTGAACACTGAAGCTTTCTTT
CASSPTQGAVNTEAFF
>TRBV27|.|.|TRBJ2-7
TGTGCCAGCAGTTCCGTCGGCAGGTCTAGCTCCTACGAGCAGTACTTC
CASSSVGRSSSYEQYF
>TRBV20-1|TRBD1|few|TRBJ2-3
TGCAGTGCTAGGGGGACAGGGGGTAGCACAGATACGCAGTATTTT
CSARGTGGSTDTQYF
>TRBV11-1|TRBD1|few|TRBJ1-2
TGTGCCAGCAGCCCGCGACAGGGAACAAACTTTGGCTACACCTTC
CASSPRQGTNFGYTF
>TRBV4-2|TRBD1|many|TRBJ1-5
TGTGCCAGCAGCCAAGATTTGGGGACAGGGAGGGCCAATCAGCCCCAGCATTTT
CASSQDLGTGRANQPQHF
>TRBV4-2|TRBD2|few|TRBJ2-1
TGTGCCAGCAGCCAATTTTTTAGCGGGGGGCACACTGAGCAGTTCTTC
CASSQFFSGGHTEQFF
>TRBV20-1|.|few|TRBJ1-2
TGCAGTGCCTCTCCCCTACTGGGGGCGAGAGTTCGCTACACCTTC
CSASPLLGARVRYTF
>TRBV3-1|.|.|TRBJ2-7
TGTGCCAGCAGCCAAGATTGGACCCAGACGTACGAGCAGTACTTC
CASSQDWTQTYEQYF
>TRBV7-2|TRBD1|many|TRBJ2-1
TGTGCCAGCAGCTTGTCAACAGGGGGCAATGAGCAGTTCTTC
CASSLSTGGNEQFF
>TRBV2|TRBD1|.|TRBJ2-1
TGTGCCAGCAGTGCGACAGGGAGAGGAAATGAGCAGTTCTTC
CASSATGRGNEQFF
>TRBV11-2|TRBD2|.|TRBJ2-1
TGTGCCAGCAGCTTAGGTCTACTAGCGGGATACTCCTACAATGAGCAGTTCTTC
CASSLGLLAGYSYNEQFF
>TRBV29-1|TRBD2|few|TRBJ2-5
TGCAGCGTTGGGGTGCGGGGGGTTCCCGAGACCCAGTACTTC
CSVGVRGVPETQYF
>TRBV6-5|.|many|TRBJ2-7
TGTGCCAGCAGTTTTTCGGCAGGACCCTACGAGCAGTACTTC
CASSFSAGPYEQYF
>TRBV5-1|.|few|TRBJ2-3
TGCGCCAGCAGCTTGGGATTCGGGAGCGGTGCAGATACGCAGTATTTT
CASSLGFGSGADTQYF
>TRBV28|.|few|TRBJ1-5
TGTGCCAGCAGGCAGGGCGGTCAGCCCCAGCATTTT
CASRQGGQPQHF
>TRBV7-2|.|.|TRBJ1-5
TGTGCCAGCAGCTTAGATGCGGGGGCGACGAATCAGCCCCAGCATTTT
CASSLDAGATNQPQHF